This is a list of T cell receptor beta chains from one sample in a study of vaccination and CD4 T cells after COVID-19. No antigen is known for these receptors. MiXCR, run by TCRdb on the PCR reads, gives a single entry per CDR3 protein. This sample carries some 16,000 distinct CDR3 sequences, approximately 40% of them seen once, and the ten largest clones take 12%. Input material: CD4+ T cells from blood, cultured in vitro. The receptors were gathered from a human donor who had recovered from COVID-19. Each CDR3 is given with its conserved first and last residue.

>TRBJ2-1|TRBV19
CASSIAASGRAGDEQFF
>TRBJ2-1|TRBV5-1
CASSAGTRSLNEQFF
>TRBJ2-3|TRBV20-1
CSARPTVAGGPADTQYF
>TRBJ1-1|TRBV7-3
CASSLTVNTEAFF
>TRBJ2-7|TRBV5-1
CASSATTGGAYEQYF
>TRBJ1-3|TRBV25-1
CASSELGTSSGNTIYF
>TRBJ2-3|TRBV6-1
CASDIRGRAGTDTQYF
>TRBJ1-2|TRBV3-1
CASSPLDRNYGYTF
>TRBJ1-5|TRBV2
CASRRDSNQPQHF
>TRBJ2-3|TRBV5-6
CASSLNQGVRTDTQYF
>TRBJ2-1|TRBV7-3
CASSFQPGTSSNEQFF
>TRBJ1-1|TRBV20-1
CSARAGGTEAFF
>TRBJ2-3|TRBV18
CASSPWTSGNVDTQYF
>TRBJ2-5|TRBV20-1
CSARDGDQETQYF
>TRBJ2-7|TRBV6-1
CASSENGYGGSHSYEQYF
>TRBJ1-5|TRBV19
CASSYLNRDQPQHF
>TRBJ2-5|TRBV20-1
CSARDPGGTGQETQYF
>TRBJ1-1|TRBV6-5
CASSSAPTGPNTEAFF
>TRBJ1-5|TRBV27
CASGYRGGNQPQHF
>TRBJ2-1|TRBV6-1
CASSRPTRGDNEQFF
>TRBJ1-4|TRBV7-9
CASSRGGGEVEKLFF
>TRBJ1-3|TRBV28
CASGEGNTIYF
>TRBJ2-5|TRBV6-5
CASSYSGKETQYF
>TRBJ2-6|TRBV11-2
CASSPGTGRPGANVLTF
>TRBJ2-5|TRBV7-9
CASSSGPGHQETQYF
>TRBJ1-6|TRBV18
CASSPGQAYSPLHF